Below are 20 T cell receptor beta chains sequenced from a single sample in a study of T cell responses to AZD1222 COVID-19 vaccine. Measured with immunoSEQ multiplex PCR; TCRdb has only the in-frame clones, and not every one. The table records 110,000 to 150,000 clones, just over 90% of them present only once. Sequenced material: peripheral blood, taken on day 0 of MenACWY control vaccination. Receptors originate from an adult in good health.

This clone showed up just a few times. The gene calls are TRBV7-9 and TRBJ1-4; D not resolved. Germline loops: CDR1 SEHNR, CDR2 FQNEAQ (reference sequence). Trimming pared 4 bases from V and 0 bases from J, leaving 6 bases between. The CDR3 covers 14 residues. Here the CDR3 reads CASSSWATNEKLFF. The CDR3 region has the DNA TGTGCCAGCAGCTCCTGGGCAACTAATGAAAAACTGTTTTTT.

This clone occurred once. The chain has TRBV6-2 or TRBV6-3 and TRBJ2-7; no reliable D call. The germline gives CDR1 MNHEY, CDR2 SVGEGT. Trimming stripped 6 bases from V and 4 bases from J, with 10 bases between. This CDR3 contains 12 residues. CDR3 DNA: TGTGCCAGCAGCTTCAGCCCTTACGAGCAGTACTTC. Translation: CASSFSPYEQYF.

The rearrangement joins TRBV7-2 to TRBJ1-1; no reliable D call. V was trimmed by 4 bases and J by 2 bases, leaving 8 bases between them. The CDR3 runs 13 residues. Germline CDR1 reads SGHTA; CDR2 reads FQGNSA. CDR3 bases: TGTGCCAGCAGCTCCAAATTTAACACTGAAGCTTTCTTT. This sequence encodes CASSSKFNTEAFF. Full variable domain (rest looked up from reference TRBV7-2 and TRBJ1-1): GAGVSQSPSNKVTEKGKDVELRCDPISGHTALYWYRQSLGQGLEFLIYFQGNSAPDKSGLPSDRFSAERTGGSVSTLTIQRTQQEDSAVYLCASSSKFNTEAFFGQGTRLTVV.

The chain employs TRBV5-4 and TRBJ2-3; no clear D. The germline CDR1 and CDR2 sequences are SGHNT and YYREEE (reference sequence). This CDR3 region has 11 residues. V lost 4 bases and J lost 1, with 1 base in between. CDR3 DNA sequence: TGTGCCAGCAGCCGCACAGATACGCAGTATTTT. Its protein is CASSRTDTQYF.

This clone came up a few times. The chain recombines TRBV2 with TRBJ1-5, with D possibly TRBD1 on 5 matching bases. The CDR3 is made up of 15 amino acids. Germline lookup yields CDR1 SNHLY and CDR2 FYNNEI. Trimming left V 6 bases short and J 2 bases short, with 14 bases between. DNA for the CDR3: TGTGCCAGCAGGTGGGGACTTGAGCGCAATCAGCCCCAGCATTTT. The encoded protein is CASRWGLERNQPQHF.

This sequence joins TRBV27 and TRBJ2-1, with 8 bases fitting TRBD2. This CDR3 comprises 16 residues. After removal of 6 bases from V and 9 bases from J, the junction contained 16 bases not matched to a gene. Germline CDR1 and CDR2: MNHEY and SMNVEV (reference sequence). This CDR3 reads CASSYSPRGRYVEQFF. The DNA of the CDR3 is TGTGCCAGCAGCTACTCCCCCCGCGGGAGGTACGTTGAGCAGTTCTTC.

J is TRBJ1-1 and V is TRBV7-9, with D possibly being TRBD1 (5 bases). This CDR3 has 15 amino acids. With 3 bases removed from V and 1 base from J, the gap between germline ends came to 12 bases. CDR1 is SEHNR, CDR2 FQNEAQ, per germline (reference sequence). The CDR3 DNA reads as TGTGCCAGCAGCTTCCTTGGGGGGAGGAACACTGAAGCTTTCTTT. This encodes CASSFLGGRNTEAFF.

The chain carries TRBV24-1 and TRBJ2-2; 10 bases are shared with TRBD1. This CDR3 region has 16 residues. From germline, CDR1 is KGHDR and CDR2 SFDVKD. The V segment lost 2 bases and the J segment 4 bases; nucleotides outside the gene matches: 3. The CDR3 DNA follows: TGTGCCACCAGTGATTGGACAGGGGGAGGCACCGGGGAGCTGTTTTTT. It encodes CATSDWTGGGTGELFF.

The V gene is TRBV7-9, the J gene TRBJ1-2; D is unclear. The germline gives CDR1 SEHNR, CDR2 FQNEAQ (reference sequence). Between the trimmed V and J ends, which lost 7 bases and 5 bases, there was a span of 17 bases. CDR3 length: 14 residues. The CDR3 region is CASTRRGERYGYTF. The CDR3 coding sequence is TGTGCCAGCACCCGGCGGGGAGAAAGGTATGGCTACACCTTC.

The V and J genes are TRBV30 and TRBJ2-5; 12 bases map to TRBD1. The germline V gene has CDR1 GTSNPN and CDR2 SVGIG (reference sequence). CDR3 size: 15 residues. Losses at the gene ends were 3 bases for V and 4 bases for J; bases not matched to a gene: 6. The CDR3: CAWRAGQGARETQYF. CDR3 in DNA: TGTGCCTGGAGGGCGGGACAGGGGGCGAGAGAGACCCAGTACTTC.

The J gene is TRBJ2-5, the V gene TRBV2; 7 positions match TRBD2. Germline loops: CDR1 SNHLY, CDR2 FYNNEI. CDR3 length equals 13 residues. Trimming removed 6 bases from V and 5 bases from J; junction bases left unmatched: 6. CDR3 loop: CASSHPGGETQYF. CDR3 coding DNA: TGTGCCAGCAGCCACCCCGGGGGGGAGACCCAGTACTTC.

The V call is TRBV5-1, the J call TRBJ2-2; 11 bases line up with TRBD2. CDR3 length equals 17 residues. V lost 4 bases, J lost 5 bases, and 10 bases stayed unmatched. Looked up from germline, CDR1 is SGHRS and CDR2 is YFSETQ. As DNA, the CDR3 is TGCGCCAGCAGCATCACGCCCCTAGCGGGAGGTACCGGGGAGCTGTTTTTT. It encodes CASSITPLAGGTGELFF. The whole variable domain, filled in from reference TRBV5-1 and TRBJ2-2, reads KAGVTQTPRYLIKTRGQQVTLSCSPISGHRSVSWYQQTPGQGLQFLFEYFSETQRNKGNFPGRFSGRQFSNSRSEMNVSTLELGDSALYLCASSITPLAGGTGELFFGEGSRLTVL.

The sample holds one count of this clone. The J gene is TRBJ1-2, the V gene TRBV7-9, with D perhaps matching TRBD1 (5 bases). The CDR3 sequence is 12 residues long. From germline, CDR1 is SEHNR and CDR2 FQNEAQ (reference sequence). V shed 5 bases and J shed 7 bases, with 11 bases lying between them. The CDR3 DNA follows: TGTGCCAGCAGCCCCGGGGGGTCTGGCTACACCTTC. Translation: CASSPGGSGYTF.

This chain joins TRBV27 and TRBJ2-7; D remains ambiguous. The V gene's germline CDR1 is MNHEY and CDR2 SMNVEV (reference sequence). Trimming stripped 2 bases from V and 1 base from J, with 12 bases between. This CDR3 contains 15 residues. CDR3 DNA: TGTGCCAGCAGTTTAAGGTACGGTCCGTCCTACGAGCAGTACTTC. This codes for CASSLRYGPSYEQYF.

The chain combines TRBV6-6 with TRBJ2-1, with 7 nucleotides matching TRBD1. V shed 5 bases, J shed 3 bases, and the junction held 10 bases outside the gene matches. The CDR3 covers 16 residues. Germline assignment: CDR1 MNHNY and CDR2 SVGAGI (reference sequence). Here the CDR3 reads CASSPTDRAYYNEQFF. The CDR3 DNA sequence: TGTGCCAGCAGTCCAACTGACAGGGCTTACTACAATGAGCAGTTCTTC.

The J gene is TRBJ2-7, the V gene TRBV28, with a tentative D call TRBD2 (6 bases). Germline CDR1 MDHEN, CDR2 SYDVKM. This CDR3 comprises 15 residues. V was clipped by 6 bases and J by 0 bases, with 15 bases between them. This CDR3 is CASSSRGGSSYEQYF. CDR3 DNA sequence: TGTGCCAGCAGCTCGCGGGGCGGAAGCTCCTACGAGCAGTACTTC.

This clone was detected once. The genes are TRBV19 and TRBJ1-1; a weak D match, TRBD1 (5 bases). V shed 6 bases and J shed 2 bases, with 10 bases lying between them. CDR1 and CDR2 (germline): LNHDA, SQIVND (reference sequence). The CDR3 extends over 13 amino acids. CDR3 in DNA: TGTGCCAGTAGCCTAGGACACAACACTGAAGCTTTCTTT. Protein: CASSLGHNTEAFF.

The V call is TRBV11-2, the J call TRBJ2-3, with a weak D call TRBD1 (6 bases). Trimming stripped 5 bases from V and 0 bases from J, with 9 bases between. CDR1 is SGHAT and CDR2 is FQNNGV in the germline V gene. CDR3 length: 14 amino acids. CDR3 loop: CASSRDISTDTQYF. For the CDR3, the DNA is TGTGCCAGCAGCCGGGACATAAGCACAGATACGCAGTATTTT.

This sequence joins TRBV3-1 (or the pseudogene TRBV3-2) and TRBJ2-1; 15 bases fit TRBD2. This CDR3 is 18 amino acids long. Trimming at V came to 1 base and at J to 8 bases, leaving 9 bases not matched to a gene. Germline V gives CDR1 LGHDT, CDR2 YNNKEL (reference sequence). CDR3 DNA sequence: TGTGCCAGCAGCCAAGGTGCCGGGACTAGCGGGAGGCGTCATGAGCAGTTCTTC. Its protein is CASSQGAGTSGRRHEQFF.

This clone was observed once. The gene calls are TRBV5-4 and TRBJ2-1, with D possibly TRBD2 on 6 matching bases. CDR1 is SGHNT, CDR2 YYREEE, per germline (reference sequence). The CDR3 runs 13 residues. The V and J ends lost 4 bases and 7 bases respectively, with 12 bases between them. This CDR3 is CASSGREANEQFF. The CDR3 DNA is TGTGCCAGCAGCGGTAGGGAGGCGAATGAGCAGTTCTTC.